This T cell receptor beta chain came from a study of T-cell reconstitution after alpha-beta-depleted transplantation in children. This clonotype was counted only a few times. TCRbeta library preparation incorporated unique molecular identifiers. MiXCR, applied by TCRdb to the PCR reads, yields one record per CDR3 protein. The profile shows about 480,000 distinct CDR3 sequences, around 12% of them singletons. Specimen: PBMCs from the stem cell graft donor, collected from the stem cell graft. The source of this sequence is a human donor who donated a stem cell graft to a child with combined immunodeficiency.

The DNA of the CDR3 is TGTGCCAGCAGCTTAACGCTAGCGGGGGGGAGCACAGATACGCAGTATTTT. Protein product: CASSLTLAGGSTDTQYF. The chain is built from TRBV7-3 and TRBJ2-3, with TRBD2 matching 12 bases. V was pared by 0 bases and J by 0 bases, with 1 base of the junction left unmatched. The CDR3 consists of 17 residues. CDR1 and CDR2 (germline): SGHTA, FQGTGA. The full variable domain, with the rest looked up from reference TRBV7-3 and TRBJ2-3, is GAGVSQTPSNKVTEKGKYVELRCDPISGHTALYWYRQSLGQGPEFLIYFQGTGAADDSGLPNDRFFAVRPEGSVSTLKIQRTERGDSAVYLCASSLTLAGGSTDTQYFGPGTRLTVL.